This entry lists 30 T cell receptor beta chains sequenced from one sample in a study of cytomegalovirus exposure and HLA in healthy donors. Use of 60 Vbeta and 13 Jbeta primers characterized the PCR. Using immunoSEQ multiplex PCR, the repertoire was profiled, and TCRdb retains in-frame clones only, with some absent. The sample holds 60,000 to 100,000 clones, about 79% seen once. Sample: PBMCs. Receptors were obtained from a male donor in good health and CMV-seropositive.

The V and J genes are TRBV9 and TRBJ1-6, with a weak D call TRBD1 (5 bases). Trimming left V 4 bases short and J 7 bases short, with 15 bases between. The CDR3 is 15 residues long. Germline loops: CDR1 SGDLS, CDR2 YYNGEE. The CDR3 coding sequence is TGTGCCAGCAGCCAAACGCAGGGTTGGAATTCACCCCTCCACTTT. It translates to CASSQTQGWNSPLHF. The full variable domain, with the rest looked up from reference TRBV9 and TRBJ1-6, is DSGVTQTPKHLITATGQRVTLRCSPRSGDLSVYWYQQSLDQGLQFLIQYYNGEERAKGNILERFSAQQFPDLHSELNLSSLELGDSALYFCASSQTQGWNSPLHFGNGTRLTVT.

The V gene is TRBV5-6, the J gene TRBJ2-3; 9 bases align to TRBD2. Germline trimming cut 0 bases from V and 6 bases from J; bases unmatched to any gene: 5. This CDR3 contains 15 residues. Germline CDR1 SGHDT, CDR2 YYEEEE. DNA for the CDR3: TGTGCCAGCAGCTTGGTGGCGGGGGGGACGGATACGCAGTATTTT. Translated: CASSLVAGGTDTQYF.

The chain is built from TRBV19 and TRBJ2-7; D is unresolved. The CDR3 totals 15 residues. Trimming took off 0 bases at V and 2 bases at J, with 11 bases between the two ends. CDR1 is LNHDA, CDR2 SQIVND, per germline (reference sequence). This chain's CDR3 is CASSIEAANPYEQYF. CDR3 nucleotide sequence: TGTGCCAGTAGTATAGAGGCGGCAAACCCCTACGAGCAGTACTTC.

Notes on this clone: The junction differs from germline at one of its ends, possibly a read error. The rearrangement links TRBV7-9 to TRBJ2-7; a weak D match, TRBD1 (6 bases). The CDR3 extends over 12 amino acids. Germline CDR1 reads SEHNR; CDR2 reads FQNEAQ (reference sequence). The CDR3 bases are TGTTCCAGCAGCTTAGTAGGGGGACAGCAGTACTTC. Protein: CSSSLVGGQQYF.

The rearrangement joins TRBV11-1 to TRBJ2-5; 7 nucleotides align to TRBD1. Trimming cost V 5 bases and J 7 bases; bases outside gene matches: 13. The CDR3 runs 15 residues. CDR1 is SGHAT, CDR2 FQDESV, per germline (reference sequence). The DNA for the CDR3 is TGTGCCAGCAGCCCAGCCGGGACAGTGATGGGGACCCAGTACTTC. Translated: CASSPAGTVMGTQYF.

The chain carries TRBV5-4 and TRBJ2-1; TRBD2 matches at 13 bases. This CDR3 spans 19 amino acids. J gave up 7 bases and V 1 base, and 14 bases lay outside the gene matches. Germline lookup yields CDR1 SGHNT and CDR2 YYREEE (reference sequence). CDR3 sequence reads: CASSLRGQGGLAGVNEQFF. The CDR3 DNA reads TGTGCCAGCAGCTTGAGGGGACAGGGAGGACTAGCGGGAGTTAATGAGCAGTTCTTC.

The chain links TRBV6-1 to TRBJ1-6, with D possibly being TRBD1 (5 bases). Trimming shortened V by 10 bases and J by 2 bases, and 12 bases separated the two germline ends. From germline, CDR1 is MNHNS and CDR2 SASEGT. The CDR3 contains 14 residues. The CDR3 nucleotides read TGTGCCATCGGGGGTGTCACCTATAATTCACCCCTCCACTTT. It yields the protein CAIGGVTYNSPLHF.

This sequence joins TRBV6-5 and TRBJ2-3, with D possibly being TRBD2 (5 bases). Germline CDR1 MNHEY, CDR2 SVGAGI. V was cut by 0 bases and J by 0 bases, with 7 bases left in between. The length of the CDR3 is 15 residues. In nucleotides, the CDR3 is TGTGCCAGCAGTTACTCGTTAGCGAGCACAGATACGCAGTATTTT. Translating it yields CASSYSLASTDTQYF.

The sample holds a few counts of this clone. The gene calls are TRBV9 and TRBJ1-2; D ambiguous. The CDR3 covers 15 residues. With 1 base removed from V and 1 base from J, the gap between germline ends came to 11 bases. Germline CDR1 reads SGDLS; CDR2 reads YYNGEE. The CDR3 region is CASSVLASGNYGYTF. DNA for the CDR3: TGTGCCAGCAGCGTACTGGCCAGTGGTAACTATGGCTACACCTTC.

The chain has TRBV7-2 and TRBJ1-1, with D uncertain. Between the trimmed V and J ends, which lost 5 bases and 12 bases, there was a span of 22 bases. Per the germline V gene, CDR1 is SGHTA and CDR2 is FQGNSA. This CDR3 has 14 residues. This chain's CDR3 is CASSPPAGGLPSFF. In DNA, the CDR3 is TGTGCCAGCAGCCCGCCGGCGGGTGGGCTCCCGTCTTTCTTT.

The CDR3 sequence: CASSRQGHTGELFF. CDR3 coding DNA: TGTGCCAGCAGTCGACAGGGACACACCGGGGAGCTGTTTTTT. This sequence joins TRBV6-4 and TRBJ2-2, with 7 bases fitting TRBD1. V lost 5 bases, J lost 3 bases, and 3 bases stayed unmatched. The CDR3 length is 14 residues. Germline values: CDR1 MRHNA, CDR2 SNTAGT.

This clone was detected only a few times. The gene calls are TRBV27 and TRBJ1-1; D may be TRBD1 (6 bases). Between the trimmed V and J ends, which lost 6 bases and 5 bases, there was a span of 16 bases. This CDR3 has 14 residues. Looked up from germline, CDR1 is MNHEY and CDR2 is SMNVEV (reference sequence). The CDR3 region has the DNA TGTGCCAGCAGCCCTTGGGGCAGGGGAACTGAAGCTTTCTTT. Protein product: CASSPWGRGTEAFF.

The rearrangement links TRBV5-1 to TRBJ2-3; D possibly corresponds to TRBD2 (7 bases). The CDR3 runs to 14 residues. Per the germline V gene, CDR1 is SGHRS and CDR2 is YFSETQ. V gave up 4 bases and J gave up 6 bases, with 15 bases separating them. CDR3 protein: CASSRGAGEDTQYF. CDR3 in DNA: TGCGCCAGCAGCAGGGGGGCGGGAGAGGATACGCAGTATTTT.

The DNA for the CDR3 is TGTGCCAGCAACTTGGGGGGAGCGGCCTACGAGCAGTACTTC. This translates into CASNLGGAAYEQYF. The rearrangement uses TRBV27 and TRBJ2-7; the D gene is possibly TRBD2 (6 bases). The germline V and J ends were trimmed by 7 bases and 2 bases, with 15 bases remaining between them. This CDR3 spans 14 amino acids. Germline V gene lookup returns CDR1 MNHEY and CDR2 SMNVEV (reference sequence).

This clone showed up just a few times. V usage is TRBV10-3 and J usage is TRBJ1-2, with unresolved D. V was trimmed by 11 bases and J by 2 bases, leaving 18 bases between them. Germline assignment: CDR1 ENHRY and CDR2 SYGVKD. The CDR3 has 14 residues. The CDR3 sequence is CALSPVGVNYGYTF. CDR3 DNA sequence: TGTGCCCTATCCCCCGTGGGCGTGAACTATGGCTACACCTTC.

V gene TRBV6-5 combines with J gene TRBJ2-7; the D gene is possibly TRBD2 (6 bases). V dropped 6 bases and J dropped 1 base, with 13 bases sitting between them. Germline lookup yields CDR1 MNHEY and CDR2 SVGAGI. The CDR3 covers 14 residues. The chain's CDR3 is CASRYTGGSYEQYF. The CDR3 nucleotides are TGTGCCAGCAGGTACACCGGAGGGTCCTACGAGCAGTACTTC.

CDR3 nucleotides: TGTGCCAGCAGCCATGTTCAGAAGAACACTGAAGCTTTCTTT. It encodes CASSHVQKNTEAFF. The rearrangement links TRBV4-2 to TRBJ1-1; D is unresolved. The V end was cut by 3 bases, the J end by 1 base, with 9 bases between. Germline assignment: CDR1 LGHNA and CDR2 YNFKEQ. CDR3 size: 14 residues.

The J gene is TRBJ2-7, the V gene TRBV18; no reliable D call. Per germline, CDR1 KGHSH and CDR2 LQKENI. The CDR3 consists of 12 residues. V was trimmed by 2 bases and J by 7 bases, leaving 9 bases between them. The CDR3 is CASSPNLLEQYF. DNA of the CDR3: TGTGCCAGCTCACCAAACCTACTGGAGCAGTACTTC.

The rearrangement joins TRBV2 to TRBJ2-7; a weak D match, TRBD1 (5 bases). The germline gives CDR1 SNHLY, CDR2 FYNNEI. The V and J ends lost 3 bases and 4 bases respectively, with 19 bases between them. CDR3 length equals 16 residues. The CDR3 DNA is TGTGCCAGCAGTGAGCAGGGTGGGATTAGCAGTTACGAGCAGTACTTC. It encodes CASSEQGGISSYEQYF.

V gene TRBV6-4 combines with J gene TRBJ2-1, with 12 bases fitting TRBD2. The J segment lost 7 bases and the V segment lost 5 bases, leaving 9 bases of the junction unmatched. CDR1 is MRHNA and CDR2 is SNTAGT in the germline V gene. CDR3 length equals 16 residues. The CDR3 DNA is TGTGCCAGCAGTCGCCTAGCGGGGGGGCCCTCTAATGAGCAGTTCTTC. Translation: CASSRLAGGPSNEQFF.

The V gene is TRBV13, the J gene TRBJ2-2; 8 bases align to TRBD1. J was trimmed by 4 bases and V by 5 bases; bases with no gene match: 12. CDR1 is PRHDT and CDR2 is FYEKMQ in the germline V gene (reference sequence). This CDR3 is built from 17 residues. CDR3 DNA sequence: TGTGCCAGCAGCAGTATCATCAGGGGGCAGGGCACCGGGGAGCTGTTTTTT. Translated: CASSSIIRGQGTGELFF.

This sequence joins TRBV18 and TRBJ2-5; 7 bases align to TRBD1. This CDR3 is built from 19 residues. With V trimmed by 4 bases and J by 1 base, 18 bases remained unmatched. CDR1 and CDR2 (germline): KGHSH, LQKENI. The CDR3, as DNA: TGTGCCAGCTCACTTTTCGACCCGGGACAGAAGGGTAGCCAAGAGACCCAGTACTTC. Translation: CASSLFDPGQKGSQETQYF.

This clone was recorded only once. The chain carries TRBV15 and TRBJ1-2; D might be TRBD1 (5 bases). Per germline, CDR1 LNHNV and CDR2 YYDKDF (reference sequence). The CDR3 consists of 14 residues. Trimming shortened V by 3 bases and J by 7 bases, and 15 bases separated the two germline ends. The CDR3 region is CATSRERTGAGYTF. The CDR3 region has the DNA TGTGCCACCAGCAGGGAACGAACTGGGGCTGGCTACACCTTC.

This chain uses TRBV7-6 with TRBJ2-1; D possibly corresponds to TRBD2 (6 bases). CDR3 size: 15 residues. CDR1 SGHVS and CDR2 FNYEAQ come from the germline V gene. Trimming stripped 0 bases from V and 7 bases from J, with 13 bases between. CDR3 sequence reads: CASSLAGGMGNEQFF. The CDR3, as DNA: TGTGCCAGCAGCTTAGCGGGAGGCATGGGGAATGAGCAGTTCTTC.

In its sample, this clone was seen a few times. The J gene is TRBJ1-1, the V gene TRBV28; D is ambiguous. Germline CDR1 reads MDHEN; CDR2 reads SYDVKM. V was shortened by 2 bases and J by 6 bases, with 7 bases between the two germline ends. The CDR3 spans 12 residues. CDR3 bases: TGTGCCAGCAGTTTAGACGGGGCTGAAGCTTTCTTT. Encoded protein: CASSLDGAEAFF.

This chain joins TRBV7-9 and TRBJ2-7; possible D gene TRBD1, 5 bases. CDR3 length: 13 residues. The V end was cut by 5 bases, the J end by 2 bases, with 10 bases between. CDR1 and CDR2 (germline): SEHNR, FQNEAQ (reference sequence). CDR3 sequence: CASSPDTTYEQYF. In nucleotides, the CDR3 is TGTGCCAGCAGCCCGGACACCACCTACGAGCAGTACTTC.

This chain links TRBV7-2 with TRBJ2-2, with 7 nucleotides matching TRBD1. CDR1 is SGHTA, CDR2 FQGNSA, per germline. The CDR3 has 13 residues. Losses at the gene ends were 8 bases for V and 4 bases for J; bases not matched to a gene: 4. CDR3: CASCRQGTGELFF. DNA of the CDR3: TGTGCCAGCTGCAGACAGGGCACCGGGGAGCTGTTTTTT. The variable domain in full, with the rest retrieved from reference TRBV7-2 and TRBJ2-2, is GAGVSQSPSNKVTEKGKDVELRCDPISGHTALYWYRQSLGQGLEFLIYFQGNSAPDKSGLPSDRFSAERTGGSVSTLTIQRTQQEDSAVYLCASCRQGTGELFFGEGSRLTVL.

A word on this clone: One junction end does not reproduce the germline sequence, and a read error may be involved. The J gene is TRBJ2-1, the V gene TRBV7-8, with TRBD2 matching 7 bases. Germline CDR1 reads SGHVS; CDR2 reads FQNEAQ. This CDR3 spans 15 amino acids. CDR3 loop: CASSLRSSGVNERFF. DNA of the CDR3: TGTGCCAGCAGCTTAAGGTCGAGCGGGGTGAATGAGCGGTTCTTC.

This chain joins TRBV19 and TRBJ2-6, with D unclear. Germline V gene data show CDR1 as LNHDA and CDR2 as SQIVND (reference sequence). The CDR3 runs to 18 residues. Trimming cost V 3 bases and J 0 bases, with 15 bases left between them. The chain's CDR3 is CASSIDGFLSSGANVLTF. In DNA form, the CDR3 reads TGTGCCAGTAGTATTGATGGCTTTCTCAGCTCTGGGGCCAACGTCCTGACTTTC.

The V gene is TRBV7-2, the J gene TRBJ2-2; 7 nucleotides match TRBD2. This CDR3 spans 13 amino acids. CDR1 and CDR2 (germline): SGHTA, FQGNSA. V lost 5 bases and J lost 6; bases outside the gene matches: 3. The CDR3 loop is CASSRGGAGELFF. The CDR3 coding sequence is TGTGCCAGCAGCCGCGGGGGAGCCGGGGAGCTGTTTTTT.